These 10 T cell receptor beta chains share one sample of origin, sequenced in a study of blood T cell repertoires in COVID-19. Only in-frame clones appear in the TCRdb table, and some are missing; sequencing was by immunoSEQ multiplex PCR. In the table there are 120,000 or so clones, around nine tenths of which are singletons. Source material: peripheral blood. Receptors originate from a woman older than 75 with acute or convalescent COVID-19.

This chain connects TRBV5-4 to TRBJ1-1; D is unclear. CDR3 length: 14 residues. Trimming removed 2 bases at V and 1 base at J, with 9 bases between. From germline, CDR1 is SGHNT and CDR2 YYREEE (reference sequence). CDR3 DNA sequence: TGTGCCAGCAGCTTCGATAGTCCGAACACTGAAGCTTTCTTT. Protein product: CASSFDSPNTEAFF.

The chain couples TRBV7-2 to TRBJ2-7, with 12 bases matching TRBD2. Trimming removed 1 base from V and 3 bases from J; junction bases left unmatched: 13. The germline V gene encodes CDR1 SGHTA and CDR2 FQGNSA. This CDR3 contains 19 residues. CDR3 in amino acids: CASSLERPSGGAVGYEQYF. The CDR3 bases are TGTGCCAGCAGCTTAGAACGTCCTAGCGGGGGGGCCGTGGGCTACGAGCAGTACTTC.

With respect to this clone: This sample includes further DNA sequences coding for the same CDR3. The rearrangement joins TRBV5-1 to TRBJ1-3; D is perhaps TRBD1 (6 bases). V was pared by 0 bases and J by 4 bases, with 8 bases between. The germline gives CDR1 SGHRS, CDR2 YFSETQ. The length of the CDR3 is 14 residues. CDR3 coding DNA: TGCGCCAGCAGCTTGGCGGGGGGCGGAAACACCATATATTTT. It yields the protein CASSLAGGGNTIYF. Looking up the rest from reference TRBV5-1 and TRBJ1-3 gives the full variable domain: KAGVTQTPRYLIKTRGQQVTLSCSPISGHRSVSWYQQTPGQGLQFLFEYFSETQRNKGNFPGRFSGRQFSNSRSEMNVSTLELGDSALYLCASSLAGGGNTIYFGEGSWLTVV.

The rearrangement joins TRBV6-1 to TRBJ1-2, with a weak D call TRBD1 (6 bases). The germline V and J ends were trimmed by 3 bases and 2 bases, with 16 bases remaining between them. From germline, CDR1 is MNHNS and CDR2 SASEGT. The CDR3 runs 16 residues. CDR3 in amino acids: CASSDVRTGKNYGYTF. CDR3 DNA: TGTGCCAGCAGTGACGTGAGAACAGGGAAGAACTATGGCTACACCTTC.

The genes are TRBV9 and TRBJ1-2; tentatively, D is TRBD1 (6 bases). V dropped 2 bases and J dropped 1 base, with 12 bases sitting between them. The CDR3 extends over 15 amino acids. CDR1 SGDLS and CDR2 YYNGEE come from the germline V gene. The CDR3 region is CASSVSGASNYGYTF. The DNA for the CDR3 is TGTGCCAGCAGCGTCTCAGGGGCGAGTAACTATGGCTACACCTTC.

The V call is TRBV14, the J call TRBJ2-7; possible D gene TRBD1, 5 bases. Trimming removed 4 bases at V and 2 bases at J, with 12 bases between. Germline V gene lookup returns CDR1 SGHDN and CDR2 FVKESK. This CDR3 comprises 14 residues. CDR3 bases: TGTGCCAGCAGCCGCCTGACAGAGACCTACGAGCAGTACTTC. Translated: CASSRLTETYEQYF.

The rearrangement links TRBV3-1 (or the pseudogene TRBV3-2) to TRBJ1-1; D possibly corresponds to TRBD1 (6 bases). V was shortened by 6 bases and J by 2 bases, with 13 bases between the two germline ends. The CDR3 consists of 14 residues. The germline V gene has CDR1 LGHDT and CDR2 YNNKEL (reference sequence). The CDR3 nucleotides are TGTGCCAGCAGAGAGACAGGTGCTAACACTGAAGCTTTCTTT. Residues: CASRETGANTEAFF.

The chain couples TRBV3-1 (or the pseudogene TRBV3-2) to TRBJ1-1; tentatively, D is TRBD1 (5 bases). The length of the CDR3 is 14 residues. V shed 2 bases and J shed 2 bases, with 9 bases lying between them. In germline, CDR1 is LGHDT, CDR2 YNNKEL (reference sequence). The CDR3 DNA follows: TGTGCCAGCAGCCAATTCACAGGTAACACTGAAGCTTTCTTT. Protein: CASSQFTGNTEAFF.

This chain links TRBV18 with TRBJ2-1, with 14 bases fitting TRBD2. Germline CDR1 KGHSH, CDR2 LQKENI. This CDR3 is 16 amino acids long. With V trimmed by 8 bases and J by 10 bases, 13 bases remained unmatched. The CDR3 DNA sequence: TGTGCCAGCACTGGACCGGGACTAGCGGGGGTACGCGAGCAGTTCTTC. This codes for CASTGPGLAGVREQFF.

V is TRBV19 and J is TRBJ1-6; tentatively, D is TRBD1 (5 bases). Germline V gene data show CDR1 as LNHDA and CDR2 as SQIVND (reference sequence). V gave up 3 bases and J gave up 5 bases, with 11 bases separating them. This CDR3 is built from 15 residues. Here the CDR3 reads CASSIAGRNNSPLHF. The CDR3 nucleotides read TGTGCCAGTAGTATCGCAGGGCGAAATAATTCACCCCTCCACTTT.